Presented here are 18 T cell receptor beta chains from one specimen sequenced in a study of T cells in Graves' hyperthyroidism and ophthalmopathy. RNA transcripts were the template for amplifying TCR beta CDR3 regions. HTBI primers were employed in a first-round RT-PCR of the TCR CDR3. A single record per CDR3 protein comes from TCRdb applying MiXCR to the multiplex PCR reads. There are roughly 700,000 distinct CDR3 sequences in the sample; approximately 36% occur only once, and roughly 31% lies in the top ten. The source material was blood. Receptors originate from a woman in her 40s with Graves' hyperthyroidism.

This clonotype was seen many times. The J gene is TRBJ1-5, the V gene TRBV20-1; 7 positions match TRBD1. Germline CDR1 and CDR2: DFQATT and SNEGSKA (reference sequence). The CDR3 sequence is 13 residues long. J gave up 5 bases and V 2 bases, and 3 bases lay outside the gene matches. Here the CDR3 DNA reads TGCAGTGCTAGAAGGGGGCCGGATCAGCCCCAGCATTTT. Its protein is CSARRGPDQPQHF.

In the case of this clonotype: A junction end diverges from the germline sequence, so it may reflect a read error. The V gene is TRBV5-1, the J gene TRBJ1-5; TRBD1 agrees at 9 bases. The germline gives CDR1 SGHRS, CDR2 YFSETQ. CDR3 length: 15 amino acids. The CDR3 sequence: CASSLEGQGVGPQHF. The CDR3 DNA is TGTGCCAGCAGCTTGGAGGGACAGGGTGTAGGGCCCCAGCATTTT.

This clonotype was detected only a few times. The junction departs from germline at one end; a sequencing error may be responsible. The chain employs TRBV5-1 and TRBJ2-2, with 10 bases identical to TRBD1. Germline-derived CDR1 and CDR2 are SGHRS and YFSETQ. The CDR3 is 17 amino acids. Here the CDR3 reads CASSSQIDGQGAGELFF. The CDR3 region has the DNA TGTGCCAGCAGCTCACAAATCGACGGACAGGGGGCCGGGGAGCTGTTTTTT.

J is TRBJ2-6 and V is TRBV7-9; 8 bases fit TRBD1. This CDR3 has 16 residues. V lost 7 bases and J lost 0; bases outside the gene matches: 5. The germline V gene has CDR1 SEHNR and CDR2 FQNEAQ (reference sequence). DNA for the CDR3: TGTGCCAGCAATAACAGGGGGAGCTCTGGGGCCAACGTCCTGACTTTC. As protein: CASNNRGSSGANVLTF.

This clonotype occurred many times. This chain joins TRBV6-5 and TRBJ1-2, with D hard to call. Germline V CDR1 and CDR2: MNHEY, SVGAGI. The CDR3 runs to 12 residues. With 4 bases removed from V and 3 bases from J, the gap between germline ends came to 6 bases. CDR3 bases: TGTGCCAGCAGTTCCTGGGACTATGGCTACACCTTC. It yields the protein CASSSWDYGYTF.

This clonotype was observed at least ten times. The J gene is TRBJ1-2, the V gene TRBV29-1, with D possibly TRBD1 on 5 matching bases. Trimming removed 4 bases from V and 3 bases from J, with 12 bases in between. There are 13 residues in the CDR3. Germline values: CDR1 SQVTM, CDR2 ANQGSEA. In DNA form, the CDR3 reads TGCAGCGTTGTAGTAGGGACGGACTATGGCTACACCTTC. This codes for CSVVVGTDYGYTF.

The chain recombines TRBV12-3 or TRBV12-4 with TRBJ1-2; 10 bases align to TRBD1. CDR3 length equals 15 residues. The junction had 8 bases not matched to a gene; V was cut back by 4 bases and J by 6 bases. CDR3 bases: TGTGCCAGCAGTTCACCGGGACAGGGGTATAATGGCTACACCTTC. Translated, it gives CASSSPGQGYNGYTF.

This clonotype has a count of ten or more. This chain links TRBV19 with TRBJ1-5, with D hard to call. The CDR3 has 15 residues. The V gene's germline CDR1 is LNHDA and CDR2 SQIVND (reference sequence). Trimming left V 3 bases short and J 2 bases short, with 11 bases between. This CDR3 is CASSILRQGNQPQHF. The CDR3, as DNA: TGTGCCAGTAGTATTTTAAGGCAGGGCAATCAGCCCCAGCATTTT.

This clonotype came up many times. The chain combines TRBV2 with TRBJ1-2, with D maybe TRBD1 (5 bases). V lost 5 bases and J lost 8, with 15 bases in between. Germline values: CDR1 SNHLY, CDR2 FYNNEI. The CDR3 is made up of 13 amino acids. The chain's CDR3 is CASSLSRERGYTF. The CDR3, as DNA: TGTGCCAGCAGTTTATCCAGGGAGCGCGGCTACACCTTC.

This clonotype was found a few times. V and J are TRBV6-1 and TRBJ1-2; TRBD1 might be the D (6 bases). The CDR3 is 15 residues long. CDR1 is MNHNS, CDR2 SASEGT, per germline. Trimming cost V 1 base and J 4 bases, with 13 bases left between them. CDR3 sequence: CASSEGTGAFYGYTF. The DNA of the CDR3 is TGTGCCAGCAGTGAAGGGACGGGGGCTTTCTATGGCTACACCTTC.

This clonotype was seen many times. The V gene is TRBV19, the J gene TRBJ1-1, with D tentatively TRBD1 (5 bases). CDR1 is LNHDA, CDR2 SQIVND, per germline (reference sequence). This CDR3 comprises 13 residues. V shed 6 bases and J shed 5 bases, with 13 bases lying between them. The chain's CDR3 is CASSDRGETEAFF. For the CDR3, the DNA is TGTGCCAGTAGCGATCGGGGGGAAACTGAAGCTTTCTTT.

This clonotype was counted between two and nine times. V usage is TRBV7-9 and J usage is TRBJ1-5; 7 bases map to TRBD1. Germline V gene lookup returns CDR1 SEHNR and CDR2 FQNEAQ (reference sequence). The CDR3 loop spans 16 amino acids. The junction had 10 bases not matched to a gene; V was cut back by 4 bases and J by 4 bases. In nucleotides, the CDR3 is TGTGCCAGCAGCTCCGGGCGCACAGGGGAAAATCAGCCCCAGCATTTT. Translation: CASSSGRTGENQPQHF.

This clonotype was found a few times. The chain carries TRBV6-5 and TRBJ1-4, with 11 bases lining up with TRBD1. CDR3 size: 14 residues. Germline V CDR1 and CDR2: MNHEY, SVGAGI. The ends lost 6 bases at V and 8 bases at J; junction bases unmatched: 5. DNA for the CDR3: TGTGCCAGCAGGCCGGACAGGGGGCGCGAAAAACTGTTTTTT. Its protein is CASRPDRGREKLFF.

The genes are TRBV20-1 and TRBJ2-5; 12 bases match TRBD2. V lost 8 bases, J lost 3 bases, and 4 bases stayed unmatched. The CDR3 covers 13 residues. Germline assignment: CDR1 DFQATT and CDR2 SNEGSKA (reference sequence). The CDR3 bases are TGCAGTCCTGGACTAGCGGGGAAAGAGACCCAGTACTTC. Encoded protein: CSPGLAGKETQYF.

This clonotype was counted once. This likely comes from a read error, as the CDR3 has no conserved phenylalanine or tryptophan at its end. This chain links TRBV10-3 with TRBJ1-1; TRBD1 might be the D (5 bases). Germline CDR1 is ENHRY and CDR2 is SYGVKD. This CDR3 comprises 12 residues. V lost 8 bases and J lost 5, with 12 bases in between. The CDR3 protein is CAIRAGGTEAFL. CDR3 DNA sequence: TGTGCCATCCGCGCTGGGGGGACTGAAGCTTTCTTG.

The table lists this clonotype with many counts. This CDR3 reads CASSEPGAEAFF. CDR3 in DNA: TGTGCCAGCAGTGAACCCGGGGCTGAAGCTTTCTTT. The V and J genes are TRBV25-1 and TRBJ1-1, with unresolved D. Germline loops: CDR1 MGHDK, CDR2 SYGVNS. V gave up 2 bases and J gave up 6 bases, with 7 bases separating them. The CDR3 is 12 amino acids.

On this clonotype itself: At one of its ends the junction is not consistent with the germline gene, which may arise from a read error. The V and J genes are TRBV7-2 and TRBJ2-7, with TRBD2 identical over 12 bases. CDR1 and CDR2 (germline): SGHTA, FQGNSA. The CDR3 consists of 19 residues. The CDR3 sequence: CASSSTLALAGGRSYEQYF. DNA for the CDR3: TGTGCCAGTAGCTCCACGCTAGCTCTAGCGGGGGGGCGGTCCTACGAGCAGTACTTC.

The sample holds a few counts of this clonotype. The rearrangement uses TRBV5-4 and TRBJ1-2; D not certain. V was cut by 7 bases and J by 3 bases, with 19 bases left in between. Germline-derived CDR1 and CDR2 are SGHNT and YYREEE (reference sequence). This CDR3 is 15 amino acids long. CDR3: CASSPPSEADYGYTF. CDR3 in DNA: TGTGCCAGCTCACCACCGAGCGAGGCAGACTATGGCTACACCTTC.